This T cell receptor beta chain was sequenced for a study of cytomegalovirus exposure and HLA in healthy donors. Study results and caveats: The study listed under 200 cytomegalovirus-associated TCR beta chains. In vitro assays verified that a few CMV-associated chains recognized CMV antigens specifically. Previously analyzed data showed that most TCR beta V segments were productive at a frequency of about 90% or about 30%.

V dropped 1 base and J dropped 7; count of bases not matched to a gene: 7. Germline CDR1 is SGHAT and CDR2 is FQDESV (reference sequence). The CDR3 length is 17 residues. Donors likely had unrecorded immune exposures despite being nominally healthy when sampled. Both 60 Vbeta primers and 13 Jbeta primers went into the PCR. Method: immunoSEQ multiplex PCR; TCRdb's copy keeps in-frame clones and lacks some. This table holds over 200,000 clones, about 83% found once. For this clone: The antigen is unknown.

The rearrangement links TRBV11-1 to TRBJ2-1; 13 nucleotides match TRBD2. Specimen: PBMCs. The TCR originated in a human donor in good health. DNA for the CDR3: TGTGCCAGCAGCTTAGACCGGACTAGCGGGAGTAAAAATGAGCAGTTCTTC. This sequence encodes CASSLDRTSGSKNEQFF.